This T cell receptor (beta chain) was sequenced for a study of cytomegalovirus exposure and HLA in healthy donors. Study-wide results and limits: Among TCR beta chains, those listed as cytomegalovirus-associated numbered about 150. The study found most TCR sequences rare, yet found some public TCRs in many donors.

Details on this clone: Its specificity is not known.

With V trimmed by 2 bases and J by 3 bases, 10 bases remained unmatched. The germline gives CDR1 GTSNPN, CDR2 SVGIG (reference sequence). CDR3 length: 15 amino acids. TCRdb's table, derived via immunoSEQ multiplex PCR, lists solely in-frame clones and lacks some. The sample carries about 250,000 clones, roughly 87% recorded once. The chain links TRBV30 to TRBJ2-7, with 7 bases that match TRBD1. The sequence was collected from a man younger than 35 in good health and CMV-seropositive. The source material was PBMCs. Here the CDR3 DNA reads TGTGCCTGGAGTAAGACAGGGATGATCCTCTACGAGCAGTACTTC. Residues: CAWSKTGMILYEQYF.